This entry describes one TCR beta chain. Its target antigen remains unknown. Qualities for individual bases were not recorded, and no much larger clone is one base off. The sample originates from a study of CD8+ T cells in alopecia areata (dated by TCRdb to 2016 to 2019). As for the study more broadly: Treated patients were enrolled in an open-label pilot trial of oral tofacitinib, 5 to 10 mg twice daily, for moderate-to-severe alopecia areata. Patients stayed on tofacitinib for 6 to 18 months and then had 6 months of follow-up off drug so that delayed response and recurrence could be assessed. To study T cell clonal expansion in alopecia areata, the researchers applied high-throughput TCRbeta sequencing to both the C3H/HeJ mouse model and human patients. On the human side, TCRbeta sequencing was run on scalp tissue and on sorted CD4+ and CD8+ peripheral blood T cells from healthy controls and from alopecia areata patients with either patchy or totalis/universalis disease. Tofacitinib-treated patients had biopsies at baseline and at 4 and 24 weeks of treatment, with a later scalp biopsy in several patients. Clonality in the scalp was compared among normal scalp (n=4), patchy alopecia areata scalp (n=8), and alopecia totalis/universalis scalp (n=8). RNA came from the PAXgene miRNA kit for fixed scalp, the miRNeasy kit for PBMCs, and the RNeasy kit for mouse skin. TCRbeta CDR3 regions were amplified by immunoSEQ multiplex PCR with 35 Vbeta forward and 13 Jbeta reverse primers.

Libraries were made using the immunoSEQ multiplex PCR assay. To provide template for TCR sequencing, every sample had RNA extracted and reverse transcribed into cDNA. SuperScript III was used for first-strand cDNA synthesis, primed with a 2:1 mix of oligo-dT and random hexamers. A synthetic immune receptor repertoire was used to measure amplification bias, and any remaining bias was corrected computationally. On the authors' methods: Raw reads were preprocessed to remove errors, and CDR3 was defined according to IMGT conventions as the region from the conserved cysteine to phenylalanine. To get clonality, Shannon entropy was normalized by log2 of the number of productive unique TCRs and the result was subtracted from 1. Scalp TCRbeta sequences were cross-referenced with sorted blood CD4 and CD8 repertoires so that the CD4 or CD8 identity of scalp clones could be inferred. In TCRdb, the immuneACCESS table is reduced to in-frame sequences with V and J assigned. These tables do not hold every clone; where another copy was compared, an unresolved V gene accounts for under half, and the others remain unexplained. V and J calls and clone size are those listed in that table; D and trimming were worked out from the DNA. This sample has about 180,000 clones in its table, and approximately 62% of those were observed once. The top ten hold around 1.6% of the sample.

Results and caveats for the whole study, not just this receptor: Compared with normal scalp, lesional scalp had higher clonality and more expanded CD8+ clones, particularly in alopecia totalis/universalis, a pattern that suggests antigenic drive. Compared with mice, TCR sequences shared between patients were less clear, possibly partly because of HLA diversity across the patient population. Resident alphabeta T cells in normal human skin are also sequenced, complicating scalp TCR repertoire analysis, unlike mouse skin dominated by gammadelta T cells.

V was cut back by 0 bases and J by 1 base, leaving a gap of 8 bases between them. CDR1 and CDR2, looked up from the germline V gene, are SGHRS and YFSETQ. The CDR3 runs 14 residues from the cysteine to the phenylalanine. CDR3 DNA is the only sequence kept; it has 42 bases, read in frame from the first base. Explained via the paper, the time point label denotes: baseline before oral tofacitinib. Lesional scalp punch biopsies and peripheral blood were collected from alopecia areata patients. PBMCs were separated by density centrifugation and stained for CD3, CD4 and CD8, after which CD4+ and CD8+ T cells were sorted on a FACSAria.

The starting material was CD4+ T cells sorted from blood, obtained at week 0. This sequence originates from a human donor with alopecia areata. This sequence uses TRBV5-1 and TRBJ2-7; the D segment cannot be called with confidence. The DNA reads TGCGCCAGCAGCTTGGGGACCGTTTCCTACGAGCAGTACTTC. It encodes CASSLGTVSYEQYF.